This TCR beta chain was documented in a study of beta chain features in type 1 diabetes (dated by TCRdb to 2016 to 2019). Study-wide context: No differences in mean age, gender distribution, total cell number or subset yield were found between patients and healthy donors. A total of 107,917,701 sorted cells were examined across all samples, and the number of cells per subset was strongly correlated with RNA yield. In the study, recently diagnosed type 1 diabetes patients and matched healthy donors were compared on the TCRB repertoires of their sorted circulating CD4+ T cell subsets. Naive and central memory subsets were obtained from all 28 donors, but regulatory and stem cell-like memory subsets were isolated from only 8 patients and roughly eight healthy donors. Overall study outcomes, separate from this receptor: At VDJ recombination sites, patients with type 1 diabetes made fewer insertions and deleted more nucleotides, a pattern implying thymic rearrangement abnormalities. Only small numbers of individuals were included in the HLA sub-analyses, which left unresolved whether HLA type had any influence on TCRB rearrangement. In all four CD4+ subsets, TCRB CDR3 length was moderately but significantly shorter in type 1 diabetes patients. Because cDNA was sequenced instead of genomic DNA, activated cells with high expression could be over-represented, although the groups did not differ in activation or CD3 levels. PCR might favor shorter templates, but patient and control samples were amplified and corrected together, so any skew would affect both groups equally. Naive, central memory and regulatory TCRB repertoires appeared more similar among patients than among healthy donors.

Reading from cysteine to phenylalanine, the CDR3 counts 14 amino acids. Just CDR3 DNA is preserved here, 42 bases in frame from base 1. Relative to germline, V is 3 bases shorter and J is 1 base shorter, with 10 bases between their ends. CDR1 and CDR2 (SGHNT, YYREEE) derive from the germline V gene (reference sequence). This clone has only a few counts. Its recognized antigen is unknown. No base qualities exist here, and no much larger clone lies one base off it. A single peripheral blood draw of around 120 mL on average was collected from each donor into heparinised tubes. A BD FACSAria II was used to sort naive, central memory, regulatory and stem cell-like memory CD4+ T cells with a panel that included CD45RO, CCR7, CD25, CD127, CD95 and CD27. A purity above 95% was achieved for all sorted populations. Right away, PBMCs were isolated by Lymphoprep density gradient centrifugation and were stained directly, with no culture step. So that batch effects would be minimized, each experiment stained and sorted samples in pairs, pairing one healthy donor with one patient.

The High Capacity cDNA Reverse Transcription Kit was used to reverse transcribe all of the isolated RNA, meaning that expressed TCRB transcripts were what got sequenced. Naive, central memory and regulatory T cell samples underwent deep immunoSEQ sequencing, averaging around 3.9 million total reads per sample. Sorted cells were lysed in RLT buffer, and RNA was extracted using DNase-treated RNeasy Micro or Mini kits according to cell number. Each cell subset was processed on its own to prevent cross-contamination, while patient and healthy donor samples were processed together. Using the immunoSEQ multiplex PCR, TCRB sequences were amplified from cDNA into 87-bp fragments spanning the CDR3 region. Amplicons were sequenced on the Illumina HiSeq platform. In the source study's methods: PCR bias was computationally corrected using synthetic template baselines, reads within Hamming distance 2 were collapsed, and singletons that could not be merged were discarded. Reads were aligned against IMGT to assign V, D and J genes, CDR3 length and insertions or deletions at six rearrangement sites. Within each subset, clonotype counts were normalized to sorted cell number, after which true diversity and Gini coefficients were computed with the tcR R package. The overlap coefficient, calculated on TCRB nucleotide sequences, was used to measure repertoire sharing. Out-of-frame TCRB sequences from naive cells were analyzed as a proxy for the pre-selection repertoire. The immuneACCESS repertoire file appears here via TCRdb, limited to in-frame rearrangements. These files lack a portion of the clones; in checked studies, under half of the deficit traces to unresolved V genes, and the cause of the others is not known. V and J calls and clone size come straight from that table; D and trimming were deduced from the DNA. This sample comprises 400,000 or so clones, roughly 12% of them detected only once. The ten largest account for 0.0095% to 0.013% of the sample.

The sequence derives from a young woman with type 1 diabetes. The chain was built from TRBV5-4 and TRBJ1-1; the D gene is not confidently resolved. The sample taken for sequencing was naive CD4+ T cells from blood. The cell subset or site label of this sample denotes: true naive CD4+ T cells. The DNA is as follows: TGTGCCAGCAGCTCGCCAACACCGAACACTGAAGCTTTCTTT. It is translated as CASSSPTPNTEAFF.